Following are 25 T cell receptor beta chains from one sample sequenced in a study of blood T cell repertoires in COVID-19. Method: immunoSEQ multiplex PCR; TCRdb's copy keeps in-frame clones and lacks some. Of 150,000 to 200,000 clones in the sample, 82% were seen once. Source material: peripheral blood. Receptor source: a woman aged 60-75 years with COVID-19, enrolled during active disease.

J is TRBJ1-2 and V is TRBV3-1 (or the pseudogene TRBV3-2); tentative D call: TRBD1 (6 bases). The V and J ends lost 4 bases and 2 bases respectively, with 17 bases between them. The CDR3 loop spans 16 amino acids. Germline loops: CDR1 LGHDT, CDR2 YNNKEL (reference sequence). CDR3 nucleotides: TGTGCCAGCAGCCCGCGGGGGAGGGGGTACAACTATGGCTACACCTTC. Amino acids: CASSPRGRGYNYGYTF.

The chain combines TRBV20-1 with TRBJ2-5; D ambiguous. The germline CDR1 and CDR2 sequences are DFQATT and SNEGSKA (reference sequence). V lost 3 bases and J lost 4, with 9 bases in between. The CDR3 spans 12 residues. The CDR3 coding sequence is TGCAGTGCTAGTATCGCAGGAGAGACCCAGTACTTC. Encoded protein: CSASIAGETQYF.

This chain links TRBV2 with TRBJ2-5; 10 nucleotides agree with TRBD2. The CDR3 consists of 16 residues. Germline V gene data show CDR1 as SNHLY and CDR2 as FYNNEI. V shed 7 bases and J 4 bases; nucleotides not matched to a gene: 12. Here the CDR3 DNA reads TGTGCCAGCAAGCAGTACCCAGCGGGGGGGGGAGAGACCCAGTACTTC. Protein product: CASKQYPAGGGETQYF.

The chain carries TRBV7-2 and TRBJ2-7; 10 bases match TRBD2. Losses at the gene ends were 5 bases for V and 5 bases for J; bases not matched to a gene: 9. The germline V gene has CDR1 SGHTA and CDR2 FQGNSA. The CDR3 runs 15 residues. This chain's CDR3 is CASSGLAGVPHEQYF. The DNA of the CDR3 is TGTGCCAGCAGCGGGCTAGCGGGAGTTCCCCACGAGCAGTACTTC.

The chain uses TRBV13 and TRBJ2-1, with D perhaps TRBD2 (7 bases). CDR3 size: 14 residues. Germline V gene lookup returns CDR1 PRHDT and CDR2 FYEKMQ (reference sequence). The ends were cut back, 5 bases at V and 7 bases at J, with 15 bases in the middle. The CDR3 DNA sequence: TGTGCCAGCAGCCGGCGGGGGCTGGGTAATGAGCAGTTCTTC. This translates into CASSRRGLGNEQFF.

There are many counts of this clone. This chain connects TRBV7-3 to TRBJ2-5; the D is unclear. The germline CDR1 and CDR2 sequences are SGHTA and FQGTGA. The CDR3 length is 13 residues. Between the trimmed V and J ends, which lost 0 bases and 2 bases, there was a span of 4 bases. The chain's CDR3 is CASSLTRQETQYF. The DNA for the CDR3 is TGTGCCAGCAGCTTAACCAGACAAGAGACCCAGTACTTC.

This sequence joins TRBV5-4 and TRBJ1-2, with a possible D match to TRBD1 (5 bases). Germline CDR1 reads SGHNT; CDR2 reads YYREEE (reference sequence). The CDR3 extends over 12 amino acids. V lost 9 bases to trimming and J lost 6 bases, with 15 bases between them. The DNA of the CDR3 is TGTGCCACCCTCGGCGGGGGGGATGGCTACACCTTC. It yields the protein CATLGGGDGYTF. The whole variable domain, filled in from reference TRBV5-4 and TRBJ1-2, reads ETGVTQSPTHLIKTRGQQVTLRCSSQSGHNTVSWYQQALGQGPQFIFQYYREEENGRGNFPPRFSGLQFPNYSSELNVNALELDDSALYLCATLGGGDGYTFGSGTRLTVV.

J is TRBJ2-5 and V is TRBV5-1; no firm D call. CDR3 length: 13 residues. Germline CDR1 reads SGHRS; CDR2 reads YFSETQ. V shed 4 bases and J shed 2 bases, with 9 bases lying between them. The CDR3 DNA is TGCGCCAGCAGCCTTGGGCGACAAGAGACCCAGTACTTC. Its translation is CASSLGRQETQYF.

The CDR3 sequence is CASSHRGGVYEQYF. Here the CDR3 DNA reads TGTGCCAGCAGCCACAGGGGCGGCGTTTACGAGCAGTACTTC. The rearrangement links TRBV7-8 to TRBJ2-7; 7 bases fit TRBD1. Germline V CDR1 and CDR2: SGHVS, FQNEAQ. The CDR3 is made up of 14 amino acids. The trim removed 5 bases at V and 4 bases at J, leaving 8 bases unmatched.

The chain uses TRBV3-1 (or the pseudogene TRBV3-2) and TRBJ1-4; 10 bases match TRBD1. The CDR3 totals 15 residues. The germline gives CDR1 LGHDT, CDR2 YNNKEL (reference sequence). J gave up 5 bases and V 2 bases, and 2 bases lay outside the gene matches. CDR3 loop: CASSQSTGGNEKLFF. The CDR3 DNA is TGTGCCAGCAGCCAATCGACAGGGGGCAATGAAAAACTGTTTTTT.

This clone showed up just once. V gene TRBV5-4 combines with J gene TRBJ2-7, with a tentative D call TRBD1 (5 bases). The CDR3 is 12 amino acids. In germline, CDR1 is SGHNT, CDR2 YYREEE (reference sequence). V lost 3 bases, J lost 4 bases, and 8 bases lay in between. CDR3 nucleotides: TGTGCCAGCAGCTCCCAGGGTTACGAGCAGTACTTC. Translating gives CASSSQGYEQYF. Based on the CDR3 plus reference TRBV5-4 and TRBJ2-7, the full variable domain is ETGVTQSPTHLIKTRGQQVTLRCSSQSGHNTVSWYQQALGQGPQFIFQYYREEENGRGNFPPRFSGLQFPNYSSELNVNALELDDSALYLCASSSQGYEQYFGPGTRLTVT.

The gene calls are TRBV6-4 and TRBJ2-5; D possibly corresponds to TRBD1 (6 bases). The V and J ends lost 6 bases and 6 bases respectively, with 17 bases between them. Germline V gene sequence: CDR1 MRHNA, CDR2 SNTAGT. The CDR3 covers 14 residues. The CDR3 sequence: CASRPGALGKTQYF. CDR3 coding DNA: TGTGCCAGCAGGCCAGGGGCCTTGGGAAAGACCCAGTACTTC.

The chain carries TRBV7-9 and TRBJ1-5; D is uncertain. CDR3 size: 15 residues. Germline-derived CDR1 and CDR2 are SEHNR and FQNEAQ (reference sequence). The germline V and J ends were trimmed by 1 base and 4 bases, with 11 bases remaining between them. CDR3 sequence (DNA): TGTGCCAGCAGCTTAGGAAGCAGGCAGAATCAGCCCCAGCATTTT. Translated, it gives CASSLGSRQNQPQHF.

V gene TRBV27 combines with J gene TRBJ1-6, with a possible D match to TRBD1 (5 bases). From germline, CDR1 is MNHEY and CDR2 SMNVEV (reference sequence). With 5 bases removed from V and 7 bases from J, the gap between germline ends came to 18 bases. This CDR3 region has 16 residues. CDR3 DNA: TGTGCCAGCAGTCTAGGGGCCTGGGGGGGGAATTCACCCCTCCACTTT. It encodes CASSLGAWGGNSPLHF.

The chain recombines TRBV12-2 with TRBJ1-3. TRBV12-2 is assigned pseudogene status. The CDR3 is made up of 17 amino acids. The DNA of the CDR3 is TGTGCAAGTCGCTTAGAAAGCGCGGGGCCCTCTGGAAACACCATATATTTT. Protein sequence: CASRLESAGPSGNTIYF.

J is TRBJ1-2 and V is TRBV5-4; weak D call: TRBD1 (5 bases). The CDR3 spans 15 residues. V was cut by 3 bases and J by 1 base, with 13 bases left in between. Per germline, CDR1 SGHNT and CDR2 YYREEE (reference sequence). This chain's CDR3 is CASSSPGLFNYGYTF. CDR3 in DNA: TGTGCCAGCAGCTCACCGGGACTCTTTAACTATGGCTACACCTTC.

The rearrangement links TRBV15 to TRBJ2-3; tentatively, D is TRBD1 (6 bases). The length of the CDR3 is 14 residues. The V gene lost 0 bases and the J gene lost 3 bases, with 7 bases spanning the gap. Germline V gene lookup returns CDR1 LNHNV and CDR2 YYDKDF (reference sequence). The chain's CDR3 is CATSRDRGTDTQYF. CDR3 DNA sequence: TGTGCCACCAGCAGAGATAGGGGGACAGATACGCAGTATTTT.

This chain joins TRBV7-2 and TRBJ1-2, with D perhaps TRBD1 (5 bases). This CDR3 comprises 14 residues. Trimming cost V 6 bases and J 4 bases, with 15 bases left between them. In germline, CDR1 is SGHTA, CDR2 FQGNSA. This CDR3 is CASRPSLGGYGYTF. The CDR3, as DNA: TGTGCCAGCAGGCCATCCCTCGGGGGCTATGGCTACACCTTC.

This clone has just a few counts. This same CDR3 is encoded by further DNA sequences in the sample. The gene calls are TRBV15 and TRBJ2-5, with 8 positions matching TRBD1. The trim removed 0 bases at V and 5 bases at J, leaving 5 bases unmatched. This CDR3 comprises 15 residues. Germline CDR1 and CDR2: LNHNV and YYDKDF (reference sequence). CDR3 residues: CATSRDRGLGETQYF. The CDR3 DNA is TGTGCCACCAGCAGAGACAGGGGGCTCGGGGAGACCCAGTACTTC.

The DNA of the CDR3 is TGTGCCAGCTCACCTTTGACAGGGGACAACACTGAAGCTTTCTTT. This codes for CASSPLTGDNTEAFF. The chain employs TRBV18 and TRBJ1-1; 8 bases are shared with TRBD1. V shed 3 bases, J shed 2 bases, and the junction held 5 bases outside the gene matches. CDR3 size: 15 residues. The germline V gene has CDR1 KGHSH and CDR2 LQKENI.

The chain has TRBV30 and TRBJ2-7; D is perhaps TRBD1 (5 bases). Germline V CDR1 and CDR2: GTSNPN, SVGIG (reference sequence). V lost 7 bases, J lost 4 bases, and 20 bases lay in between. The CDR3 covers 14 residues. The CDR3 nucleotides are TGTGCCTCCTCAGACAAGGGGCCTGGGTACGAGCAGTACTTC. Its protein is CASSDKGPGYEQYF.

The rearrangement links TRBV7-2 to TRBJ1-1; D uncertain. Germline V gene data show CDR1 as SGHTA and CDR2 as FQGNSA. The CDR3 is 14 residues long. V dropped 1 base and J dropped 5 bases, with 11 bases sitting between them. The CDR3 reads CASSLGRGWTEAFF. CDR3 nucleotides: TGTGCCAGCAGCTTAGGCCGGGGATGGACTGAAGCTTTCTTT.

The chain couples TRBV21-1 to TRBJ1-4. TRBV21-1 corresponds to a pseudogene. The CDR3 loop spans 16 amino acids. The CDR3: CASSSKSRATNEKLFF. The DNA of the CDR3 is TGTGCCAGCAGCAGCAAATCGAGGGCGACTAATGAAAAACTGTTTTTT.

The V call is TRBV6-1, the J call TRBJ2-7; D possibly corresponds to TRBD2 (6 bases). Between the trimmed V and J ends, which lost 0 bases and 6 bases, there was a span of 6 bases. CDR1 is MNHNS, CDR2 SASEGT, per germline. The CDR3 contains 12 residues. The chain's CDR3 is CASSEARGEQYV. The CDR3 nucleotides are TGTGCCAGCAGTGAAGCGCGGGGCGAGCAGTACGTC.

The chain uses TRBV4-1 and TRBJ2-5; no firm D call. Trimming took off 0 bases at V and 5 bases at J, with 19 bases between the two ends. Germline CDR1 and CDR2: MGHRA and YSYEKL. The length of the CDR3 is 17 residues. The CDR3 region is CASSQDLGSANTETQYF. For the CDR3, the DNA is TGCGCCAGCAGCCAAGATTTGGGCTCGGCCAATACGGAGACCCAGTACTTC.